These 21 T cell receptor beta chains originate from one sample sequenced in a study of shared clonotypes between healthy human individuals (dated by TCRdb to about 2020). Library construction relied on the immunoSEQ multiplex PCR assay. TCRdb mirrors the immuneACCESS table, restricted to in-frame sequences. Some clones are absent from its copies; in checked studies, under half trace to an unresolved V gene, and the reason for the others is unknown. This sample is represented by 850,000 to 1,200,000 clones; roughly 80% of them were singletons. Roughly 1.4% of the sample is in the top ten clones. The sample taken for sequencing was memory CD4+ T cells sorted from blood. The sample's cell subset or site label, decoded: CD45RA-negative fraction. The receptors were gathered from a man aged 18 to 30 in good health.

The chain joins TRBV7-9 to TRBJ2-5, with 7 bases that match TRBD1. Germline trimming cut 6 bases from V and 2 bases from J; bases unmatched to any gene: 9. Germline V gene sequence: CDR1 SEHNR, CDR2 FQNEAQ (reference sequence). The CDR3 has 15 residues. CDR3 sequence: CASSSLGQPQETQYF. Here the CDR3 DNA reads TGTGCCAGCAGTTCACTGGGACAGCCTCAAGAGACCCAGTACTTC.

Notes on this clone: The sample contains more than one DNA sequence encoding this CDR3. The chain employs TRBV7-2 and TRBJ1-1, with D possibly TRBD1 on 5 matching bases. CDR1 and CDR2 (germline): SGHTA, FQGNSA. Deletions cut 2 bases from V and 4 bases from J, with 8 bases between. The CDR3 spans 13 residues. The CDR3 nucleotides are TGTGCCAGCAGCTTAAGAAGGGGCACTGAAGCTTTCTTT. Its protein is CASSLRRGTEAFF.

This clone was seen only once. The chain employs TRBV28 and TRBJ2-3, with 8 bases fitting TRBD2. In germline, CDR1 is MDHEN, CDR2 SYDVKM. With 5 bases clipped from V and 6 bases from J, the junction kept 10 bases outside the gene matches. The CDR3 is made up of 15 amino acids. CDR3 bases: TGTGCCAGCAGTGGGGGGGGACTAGGTCTGGATACGCAGTATTTT. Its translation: CASSGGGLGLDTQYF.

The CDR3 DNA follows: TGTGCCAGCAGCTCGGCCGGCCCTCAGTTCTTC. Translating it yields CASSSAGPQFF. The chain links TRBV5-6 to TRBJ2-1; D is unclear. CDR1 and CDR2 (germline): SGHDT, YYEEEE. V lost 3 bases and J 13 bases, leaving 11 bases between the germline ends. The CDR3 is 11 amino acids.

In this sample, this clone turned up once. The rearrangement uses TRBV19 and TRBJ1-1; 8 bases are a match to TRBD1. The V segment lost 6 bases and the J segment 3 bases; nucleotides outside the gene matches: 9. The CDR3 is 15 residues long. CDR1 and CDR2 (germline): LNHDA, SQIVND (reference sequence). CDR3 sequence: CASSPTDRGDTEAFF. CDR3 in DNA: TGTGCCAGTAGCCCGACCGACAGGGGCGACACTGAAGCTTTCTTT. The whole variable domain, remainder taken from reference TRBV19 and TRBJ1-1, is DGGITQSPKYLFRKEGQNVTLSCEQNLNHDAMYWYRQDPGQGLRLIYYSQIVNDFQKGDIAEGYSVSREKKESFPLTVTSAQKNPTAFYLCASSPTDRGDTEAFFGQGTRLTVV.

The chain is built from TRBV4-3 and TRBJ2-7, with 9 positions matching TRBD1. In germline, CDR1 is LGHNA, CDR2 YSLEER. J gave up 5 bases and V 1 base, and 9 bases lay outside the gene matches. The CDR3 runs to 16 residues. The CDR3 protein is CASSQGTGTGTHEQYF. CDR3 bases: TGCGCCAGCAGCCAAGGAACCGGGACAGGGACCCACGAGCAGTACTTC.

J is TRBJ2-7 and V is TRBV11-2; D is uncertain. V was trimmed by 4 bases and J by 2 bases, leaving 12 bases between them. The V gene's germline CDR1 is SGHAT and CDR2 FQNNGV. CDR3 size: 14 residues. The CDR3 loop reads CASSWTGPTYEQYF. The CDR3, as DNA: TGTGCCAGCAGCTGGACGGGTCCTACCTACGAGCAGTACTTC.

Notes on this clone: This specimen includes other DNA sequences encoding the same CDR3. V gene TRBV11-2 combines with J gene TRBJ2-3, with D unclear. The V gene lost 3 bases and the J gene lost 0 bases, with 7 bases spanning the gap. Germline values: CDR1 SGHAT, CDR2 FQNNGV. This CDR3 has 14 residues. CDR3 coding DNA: TGTGCCAGCAGCTTCGGTCTAAGCACAGATACGCAGTATTTT. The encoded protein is CASSFGLSTDTQYF.

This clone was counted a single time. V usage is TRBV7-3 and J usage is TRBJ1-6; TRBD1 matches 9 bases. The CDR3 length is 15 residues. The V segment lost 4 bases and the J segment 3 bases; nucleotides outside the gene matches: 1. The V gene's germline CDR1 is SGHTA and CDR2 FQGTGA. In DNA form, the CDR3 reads TGTGCCAGCAGCTCGACAGGGGGCTATAATTCACCCCTCCACTTT. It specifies CASSSTGGYNSPLHF.

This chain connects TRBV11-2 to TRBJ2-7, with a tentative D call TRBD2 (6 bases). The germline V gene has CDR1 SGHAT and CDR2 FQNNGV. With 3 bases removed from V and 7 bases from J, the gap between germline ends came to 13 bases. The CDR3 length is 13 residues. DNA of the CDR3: TGTGCCAGCAGCTTGGGCTTTCGGGAGGAGCAGTACTTC. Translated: CASSLGFREEQYF.

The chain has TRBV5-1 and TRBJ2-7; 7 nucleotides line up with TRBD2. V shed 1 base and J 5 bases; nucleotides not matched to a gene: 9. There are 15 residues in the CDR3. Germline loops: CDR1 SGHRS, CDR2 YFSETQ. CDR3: CASSLNGGGGNEQYF. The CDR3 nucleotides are TGCGCCAGCAGCTTGAATGGCGGGGGAGGTAACGAGCAGTACTTC.

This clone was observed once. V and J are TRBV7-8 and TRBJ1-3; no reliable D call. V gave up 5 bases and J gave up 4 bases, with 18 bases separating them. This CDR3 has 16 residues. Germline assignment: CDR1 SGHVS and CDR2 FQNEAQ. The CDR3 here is CASSPASAGSGNTIYF. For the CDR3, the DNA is TGTGCCAGCAGCCCGGCGAGTGCCGGGTCAGGAAACACCATATATTTT.

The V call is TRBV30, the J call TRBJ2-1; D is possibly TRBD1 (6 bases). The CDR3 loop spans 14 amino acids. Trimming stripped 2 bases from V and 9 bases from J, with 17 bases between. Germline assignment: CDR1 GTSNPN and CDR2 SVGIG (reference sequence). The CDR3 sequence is CAWSRGIGSSEQFF. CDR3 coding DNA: TGTGCCTGGAGTAGGGGGATTGGGTCAAGTGAGCAGTTCTTC.

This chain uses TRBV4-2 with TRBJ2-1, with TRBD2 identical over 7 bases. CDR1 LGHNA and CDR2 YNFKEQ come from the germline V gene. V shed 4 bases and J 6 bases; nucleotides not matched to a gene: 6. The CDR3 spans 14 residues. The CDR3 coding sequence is TGTGCCAGCAGCCCGTCCCGGACTAGCAATGAGCAGTTCTTC. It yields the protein CASSPSRTSNEQFF.

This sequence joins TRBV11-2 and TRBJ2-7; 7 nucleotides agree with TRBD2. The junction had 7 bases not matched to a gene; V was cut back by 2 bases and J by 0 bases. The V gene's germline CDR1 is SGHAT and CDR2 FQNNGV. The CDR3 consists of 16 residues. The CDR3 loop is CASSLTGLSSSYEQYF. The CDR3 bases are TGTGCCAGCAGCTTAACGGGACTATCGAGCTCCTACGAGCAGTACTTC.

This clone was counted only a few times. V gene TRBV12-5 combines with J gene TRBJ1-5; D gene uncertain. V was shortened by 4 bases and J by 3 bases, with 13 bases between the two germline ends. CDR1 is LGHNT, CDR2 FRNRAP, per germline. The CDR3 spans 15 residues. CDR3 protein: CASGCPRFINQPQHF. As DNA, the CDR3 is TGTGCTAGTGGTTGCCCCCGGTTTATCAATCAGCCCCAGCATTTT.

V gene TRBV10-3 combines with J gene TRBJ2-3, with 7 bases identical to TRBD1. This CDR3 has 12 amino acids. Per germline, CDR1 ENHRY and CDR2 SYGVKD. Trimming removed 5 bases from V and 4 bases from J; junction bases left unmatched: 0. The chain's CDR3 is CAISTGADTQYF. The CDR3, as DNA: TGTGCCATCAGTACAGGGGCAGATACGCAGTATTTT.

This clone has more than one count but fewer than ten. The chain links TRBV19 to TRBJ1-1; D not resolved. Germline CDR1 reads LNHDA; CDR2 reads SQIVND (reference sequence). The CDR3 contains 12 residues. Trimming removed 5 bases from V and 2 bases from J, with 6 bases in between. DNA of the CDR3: TGTGCCAGTAGTCGGGTAAACACTGAAGCTTTCTTT. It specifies CASSRVNTEAFF.

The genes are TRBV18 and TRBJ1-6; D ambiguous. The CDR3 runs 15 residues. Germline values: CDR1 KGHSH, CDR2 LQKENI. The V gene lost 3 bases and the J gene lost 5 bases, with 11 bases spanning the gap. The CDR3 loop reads CASSPIRANNSPLHF. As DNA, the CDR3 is TGTGCCAGCTCACCTATCCGGGCGAATAATTCACCCCTCCACTTT.

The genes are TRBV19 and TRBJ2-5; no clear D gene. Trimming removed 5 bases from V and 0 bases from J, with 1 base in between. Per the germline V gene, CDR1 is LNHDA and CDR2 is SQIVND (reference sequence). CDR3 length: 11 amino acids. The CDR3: CASSYQETQYF. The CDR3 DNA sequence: TGTGCCAGTAGTTACCAAGAGACCCAGTACTTC.

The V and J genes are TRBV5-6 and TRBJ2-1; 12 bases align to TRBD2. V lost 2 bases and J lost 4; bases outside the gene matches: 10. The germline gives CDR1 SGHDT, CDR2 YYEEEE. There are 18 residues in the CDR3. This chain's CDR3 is CASSLGLAGGISYNEQFF. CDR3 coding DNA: TGTGCCAGCAGCTTAGGGCTAGCGGGAGGGATCTCATACAATGAGCAGTTCTTC.